The 7 T cell receptor beta chains given below trace back to one sample, sequenced in a study of T-cell reconstitution after alpha-beta-depleted transplantation in children. Construction of the TCRbeta library involved unique molecular identifiers. Each CDR3 protein is one row after TCRdb ran MiXCR on the PCR reads. Among hundreds of thousands of distinct CDR3 sequences listed, roughly 17% were seen once. The specimen comprised PBMCs from the stem cell graft donor, sampled from the stem cell graft. The receptors were gathered from a human donor who donated a stem cell graft to a child with acute myeloid leukemia.

This chain links TRBV5-1 with TRBJ2-3; 9 bases are a match to TRBD2. CDR1 SGHRS and CDR2 YFSETQ come from the germline V gene. Trimming at V came to 6 bases and at J to 1 base, leaving 6 bases not matched to a gene. CDR3 length equals 15 residues. CDR3 in DNA: TGCGCCAGCAACCCGACTAGCGGCCGCACAGATACGCAGTATTTT. It codes for CASNPTSGRTDTQYF.

At least ten counts were recorded for this clonotype. The CDR3 nucleotides are TGTGCCATCAGTGAGTCGAGGGACACCTCCCTGGCTGGCTACACCTTC. Translating it yields CAISESRDTSLAGYTF. This chain uses TRBV10-3 with TRBJ1-2; D perhaps matches TRBD1 (6 bases). The CDR3 has 16 residues. CDR1 is ENHRY and CDR2 is SYGVKD in the germline V gene. V lost 0 bases and J 7 bases, leaving 18 bases between the germline ends.

This clonotype has more than one count but fewer than ten. V is TRBV12-3 or TRBV12-4 and J is TRBJ1-5; D is perhaps TRBD1 (5 bases). V gave up 0 bases and J gave up 3 bases, with 9 bases separating them. There are 15 residues in the CDR3. The CDR3 DNA reads TGTGCCAGCAGTTTAGCGGACACGACCAATCAGCCCCAGCATTTT. It specifies CASSLADTTNQPQHF.

This clonotype was recorded many times. The chain joins TRBV28 to TRBJ2-7; no definite D call. The CDR3 runs 12 residues. Germline V lookup: CDR1 MDHEN, CDR2 SYDVKM. Trimming removed 3 bases from V and 9 bases from J, with 12 bases in between. CDR3 residues: CASSLRTHGQYV. The DNA for the CDR3 is TGTGCCAGCAGTTTGAGGACCCACGGGCAGTACGTC.

This clonotype appeared a few times. CDR3 in DNA: TGTGCCAGCAGCTTAGTTACTGGCGAAGAGACCCAGTACTTC. This encodes CASSLVTGEETQYF. The chain recombines TRBV7-9 with TRBJ2-5; D remains ambiguous. The CDR3 contains 14 residues. Looked up from germline, CDR1 is SEHNR and CDR2 is FQNEAQ (reference sequence). The germline V and J ends were trimmed by 1 base and 3 bases, with 9 bases remaining between them.

The chain has TRBV20-1 and TRBJ2-2; D is perhaps TRBD1 or TRBD2 (5 bases each). The V and J ends lost 3 bases and 1 base respectively, with 18 bases between them. CDR1 is DFQATT and CDR2 is SNEGSKA in the germline V gene (reference sequence). The CDR3 extends over 17 amino acids. For the CDR3, the DNA is TGCAGTGCTAGTAGGAGCGAGGTGGGGGTGAACACCGGGGAGCTGTTTTTT. It codes for CSASRSEVGVNTGELFF.

The rearrangement joins TRBV5-5 to TRBJ2-7; the match to TRBD2 covers 12 bases. The germline V gene encodes CDR1 SGHKS and CDR2 YYEKEE (reference sequence). Trimming removed 1 base from V and 3 bases from J; junction bases left unmatched: 5. The CDR3 is 16 amino acids. The CDR3 spells CASSLFTSGGLYEQYV. In DNA, the CDR3 is TGTGCCAGCAGCTTGTTCACTAGCGGGGGGCTCTACGAGCAGTACGTC.